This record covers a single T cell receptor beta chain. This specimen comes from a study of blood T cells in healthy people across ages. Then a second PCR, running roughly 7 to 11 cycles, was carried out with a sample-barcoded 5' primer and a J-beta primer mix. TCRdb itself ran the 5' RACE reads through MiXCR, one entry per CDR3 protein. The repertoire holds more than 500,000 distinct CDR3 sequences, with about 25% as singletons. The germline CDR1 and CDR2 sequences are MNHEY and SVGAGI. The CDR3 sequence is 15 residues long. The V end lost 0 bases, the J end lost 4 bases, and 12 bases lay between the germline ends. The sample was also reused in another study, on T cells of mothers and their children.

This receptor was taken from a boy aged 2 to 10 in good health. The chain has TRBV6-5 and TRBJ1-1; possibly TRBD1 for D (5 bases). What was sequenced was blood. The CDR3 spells CASSYSGPRGTEAFF. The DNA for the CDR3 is TGTGCCAGCAGTTACTCGGGGCCTCGGGGCACTGAAGCTTTCTTT.